Shown below are 5 T cell receptor beta chains from a single sample sequenced in a study of T cell responses to AZD1222 COVID-19 vaccine. Measured with immunoSEQ multiplex PCR; TCRdb has only the in-frame clones, and not every one. Here the sample spans roughly 120,000 clones, over 75% being singletons. This specimen consisted of peripheral blood, obtained on day 0 of AZD1222 vaccination. The receptor source for this set is an adult in good health.

V is TRBV3-1 (or the pseudogene TRBV3-2) and J is TRBJ1-5; a weak D match, TRBD1 (6 bases). Germline assignment: CDR1 LGHDT and CDR2 YNNKEL (reference sequence). V was trimmed by 1 base and J by 6 bases, leaving 13 bases between them. This CDR3 is 15 amino acids long. The CDR3 DNA follows: TGTGCCAGCAGCCAAGGAGGGGGGCGTTTTCAGCCCCAGCATTTT. It codes for CASSQGGGRFQPQHF.

This chain uses TRBV7-6 with TRBJ1-2; 12 nucleotides align to TRBD1. V shed 1 base and J 7 bases; nucleotides not matched to a gene: 13. The CDR3 loop spans 18 amino acids. Germline CDR1 SGHVS, CDR2 FNYEAQ. The CDR3 DNA sequence: TGTGCCAGCAGCTTAGACGGGTGGTCGGGACAGGGGGCATTTGGCTACACCTTC. This codes for CASSLDGWSGQGAFGYTF.

This clone was detected only a few times. This chain connects TRBV29-1 to TRBJ2-3; 11 bases line up with TRBD2. Germline V lookup: CDR1 SQVTM, CDR2 ANQGSEA. V lost 4 bases and J lost 5; bases outside the gene matches: 5. The CDR3 length is 14 residues. This CDR3 reads CSVGSTSGGDTQYF. The DNA for the CDR3 is TGCAGCGTTGGGAGTACTAGCGGGGGAGATACGCAGTATTTT.

This clone has only a few counts. The CDR3 is CASSETGTSDEQYF. DNA of the CDR3: TGTGCCAGCAGTGAGACCGGGACCTCTGACGAGCAGTACTTC. J is TRBJ2-7 and V is TRBV6-1; D may match TRBD1 or TRBD2 (5 bases each). This CDR3 contains 14 residues. Germline values: CDR1 MNHNS, CDR2 SASEGT. The V end was cut by 3 bases, the J end by 5 bases, with 14 bases between.

The J gene is TRBJ1-6, the V gene TRBV7-6, with unresolved D. The V end lost 0 bases, the J end lost 6 bases, and 15 bases lay between the germline ends. Germline V gene data show CDR1 as SGHVS and CDR2 as FNYEAQ. The CDR3 length is 17 residues. CDR3 sequence reads: CASSLAPRGRSNSPLHF. The CDR3 DNA is TGTGCCAGCAGCTTAGCCCCCCGCGGCAGGTCTAATTCACCCCTCCACTTT.